The text below deals with one TCR beta chain. CDR3 length equals 15 residues. Germline lookup yields CDR1 MDHEN and CDR2 SYDVKM. V was cut by 3 bases and J by 4 bases, with 13 bases left in between. These data are taken from a study of blood T cell repertoires in COVID-19. Whole-study context: From the United States, Italy and Spain came samples of acute and convalescent COVID-19.

Only in-frame clones appear in the TCRdb table, and some are missing; sequencing was by immunoSEQ multiplex PCR. The sample has 400,000 to 500,000 clones, roughly 88% seen once. Participants were aged roughly 18 to 90 years, lived in under 30 US areas, and enrolled virtually. The chain employs TRBV28 and TRBJ1-3, with D hard to call. This clonotype was sampled from a woman aged 18-29 years who had been exposed to COVID-19. The sequenced material came from PBMCs or T cells enriched from blood (not recorded which). Here the CDR3 DNA reads TGTGCCAGCAGTTTCGTCGAGGTGGCCGGAAACACCATATATTTT. This gives the protein CASSFVEVAGNTIYF.